This is a list of T cell receptor beta chains from one sample in a study of neoadjuvant anti-PD-1 for oral cavity cancer. Repertoires were generated with immunoSEQ multiplex PCR, while TCRdb's copy carries only in-frame clones and drops some. The sample lists roughly 15,000 clones, 60% to 75% occurring once. This material consisted of PBMCs, taken after nivolumab (anti-PD-1) treatment. The receptors originated from a person between 40 and 85 years old with oral cavity squamous cell carcinoma. Each CDR3 is given with its conserved first and last residue. Fields, in order: V gene, J gene, CDR3 protein.

v_gene: TRBV5-4; j_gene: TRBJ1-1; CDR3aa: CASSLEVNTEAFF
v_gene: TRBV27; j_gene: TRBJ1-4; CDR3aa: CASSLGAEYEKLFF
v_gene: TRBV6-1; j_gene: TRBJ1-5; CDR3aa: CASSEEQGAHLRNQPQHF
v_gene: TRBV19; j_gene: TRBJ2-3; CDR3aa: CASSQQITSTDTQYF
v_gene: TRBV5-5; j_gene: TRBJ1-5; CDR3aa: CASSPGWGQPQHF
v_gene: TRBV11-3; j_gene: TRBJ1-1; CDR3aa: CASSSMGETEAFF
v_gene: TRBV11-2; j_gene: TRBJ2-1; CDR3aa: CASSSYRGRSGNEQFF
v_gene: TRBV7-2; j_gene: TRBJ1-1; CDR3aa: CASSPRDVRTEAFF
v_gene: TRBV14; j_gene: TRBJ2-1; CDR3aa: CASSQAVRGSSRNEQFF
v_gene: TRBV6-5; j_gene: TRBJ1-2; CDR3aa: CASKGANYGYTF
v_gene: TRBV30; j_gene: TRBJ2-4; CDR3aa: CAWSVRLQKQLAKNIQYF
v_gene: TRBV10-3; j_gene: TRBJ2-3; CDR3aa: CAISERKGSSTDTQYF
v_gene: TRBV27; j_gene: TRBJ2-5; CDR3aa: CASSLTRTGGTETQYF